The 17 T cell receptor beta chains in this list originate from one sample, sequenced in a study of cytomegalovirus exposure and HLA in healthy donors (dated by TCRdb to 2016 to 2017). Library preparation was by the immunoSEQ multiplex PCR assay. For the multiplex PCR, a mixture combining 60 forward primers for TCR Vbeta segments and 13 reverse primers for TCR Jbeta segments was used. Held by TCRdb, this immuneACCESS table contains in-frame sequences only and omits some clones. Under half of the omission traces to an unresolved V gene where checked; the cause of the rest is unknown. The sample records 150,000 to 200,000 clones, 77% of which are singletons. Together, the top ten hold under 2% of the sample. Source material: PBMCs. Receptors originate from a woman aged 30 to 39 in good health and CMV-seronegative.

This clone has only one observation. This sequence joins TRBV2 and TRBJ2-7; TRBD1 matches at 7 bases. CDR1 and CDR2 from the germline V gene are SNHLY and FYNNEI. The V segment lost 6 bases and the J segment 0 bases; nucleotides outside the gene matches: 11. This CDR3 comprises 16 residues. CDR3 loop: CASSAGTAKTSYEQYF. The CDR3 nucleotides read TGTGCCAGCAGCGCCGGGACAGCAAAAACCTCCTACGAGCAGTACTTC.

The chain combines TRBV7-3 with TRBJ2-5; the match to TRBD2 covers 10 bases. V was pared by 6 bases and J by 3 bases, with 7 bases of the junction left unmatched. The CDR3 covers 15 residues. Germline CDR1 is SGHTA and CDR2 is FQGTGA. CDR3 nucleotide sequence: TGTGCCAGCAGGCTACTCGGGACTAGCGAAGAGACCCAGTACTTC. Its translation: CASRLLGTSEETQYF.

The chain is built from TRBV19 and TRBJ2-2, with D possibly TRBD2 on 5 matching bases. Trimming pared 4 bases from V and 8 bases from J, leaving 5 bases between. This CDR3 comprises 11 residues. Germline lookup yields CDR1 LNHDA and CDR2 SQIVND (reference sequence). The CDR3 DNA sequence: TGTGCCAGTAGTACGGGGGGGGAGCTGTTTTTT. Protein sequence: CASSTGGELFF.

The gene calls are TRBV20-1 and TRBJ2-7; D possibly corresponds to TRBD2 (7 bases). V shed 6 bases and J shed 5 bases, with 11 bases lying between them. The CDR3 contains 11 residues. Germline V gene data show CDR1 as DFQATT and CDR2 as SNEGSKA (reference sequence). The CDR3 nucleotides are TGCAGTGCGGGGAGGGGGGACGAGCAGTACTTC. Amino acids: CSAGRGDEQYF.

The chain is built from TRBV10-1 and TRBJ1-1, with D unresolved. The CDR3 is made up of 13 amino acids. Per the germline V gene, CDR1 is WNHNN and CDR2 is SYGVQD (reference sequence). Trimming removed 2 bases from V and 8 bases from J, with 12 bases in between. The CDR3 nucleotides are TGCGCCAGCAGTGAGGGTCAGTTGGGCGAAGCTTTCTTT. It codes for CASSEGQLGEAFF.

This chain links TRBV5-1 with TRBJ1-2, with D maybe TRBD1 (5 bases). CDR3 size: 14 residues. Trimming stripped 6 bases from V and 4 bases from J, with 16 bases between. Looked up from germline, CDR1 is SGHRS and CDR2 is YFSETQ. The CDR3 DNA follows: TGCGCCAGCACCGTAGGAGGGACCATCTATGGCTACACCTTC. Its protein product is CASTVGGTIYGYTF.

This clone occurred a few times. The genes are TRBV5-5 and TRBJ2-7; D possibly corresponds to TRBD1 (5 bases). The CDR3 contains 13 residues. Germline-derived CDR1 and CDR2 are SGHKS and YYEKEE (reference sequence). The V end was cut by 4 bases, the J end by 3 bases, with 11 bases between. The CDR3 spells CASSETAGYEQYF. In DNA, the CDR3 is TGTGCCAGCAGCGAGACAGCTGGCTACGAGCAGTACTTC.

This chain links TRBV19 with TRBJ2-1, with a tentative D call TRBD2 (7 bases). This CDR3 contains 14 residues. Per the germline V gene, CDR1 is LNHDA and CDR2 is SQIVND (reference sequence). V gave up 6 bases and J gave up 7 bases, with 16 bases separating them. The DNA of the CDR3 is TGTGCCAGTAGAGGGTGGGGGGGCCTGAATGAGCAGTTCTTC. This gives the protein CASRGWGGLNEQFF. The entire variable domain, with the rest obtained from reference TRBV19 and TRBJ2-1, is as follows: DGGITQSPKYLFRKEGQNVTLSCEQNLNHDAMYWYRQDPGQGLRLIYYSQIVNDFQKGDIAEGYSVSREKKESFPLTVTSAQKNPTAFYLCASRGWGGLNEQFFGPGTRLTVL.

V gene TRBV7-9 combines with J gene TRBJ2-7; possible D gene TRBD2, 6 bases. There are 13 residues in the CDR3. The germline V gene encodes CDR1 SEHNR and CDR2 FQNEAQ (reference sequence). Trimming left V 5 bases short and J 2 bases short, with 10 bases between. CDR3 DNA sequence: TGTGCCAGCAGCCAGACTAGTACCTACGAGCAGTACTTC. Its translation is CASSQTSTYEQYF.

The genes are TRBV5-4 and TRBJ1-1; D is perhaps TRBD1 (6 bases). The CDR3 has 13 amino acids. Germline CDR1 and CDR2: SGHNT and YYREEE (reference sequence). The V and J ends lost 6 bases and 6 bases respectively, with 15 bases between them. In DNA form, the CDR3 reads TGTGCCAGCACGACTGGGGGCATAGCTGAAGCTTTCTTT. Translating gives CASTTGGIAEAFF.

CDR3 in DNA: TGTGCCAGCAGCTTTGGGGCGGGGACAGGGAATGTAGGTGAAGCTTTCTTT. It codes for CASSFGAGTGNVGEAFF. This rearrangement joins TRBV7-3 to TRBJ1-1, with TRBD1 matching 9 bases. J lost 7 bases, V lost 3 bases, and 15 bases had no gene match. Looked up from germline, CDR1 is SGHTA and CDR2 is FQGTGA. The CDR3 is 17 amino acids. Full variable domain (remainder filled in from reference TRBV7-3 and TRBJ1-1): GAGVSQTPSNKVTEKGKYVELRCDPISGHTALYWYRQSLGQGPEFLIYFQGTGAADDSGLPNDRFFAVRPEGSVSTLKIQRTERGDSAVYLCASSFGAGTGNVGEAFFGQGTRLTVV.

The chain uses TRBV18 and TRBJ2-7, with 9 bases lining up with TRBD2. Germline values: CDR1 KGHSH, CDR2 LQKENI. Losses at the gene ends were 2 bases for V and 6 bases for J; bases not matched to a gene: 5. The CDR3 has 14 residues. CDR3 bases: TGTGCCAGCTCACCAAGACTAGCGGAGTTCGAGCAGTACTTC. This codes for CASSPRLAEFEQYF.

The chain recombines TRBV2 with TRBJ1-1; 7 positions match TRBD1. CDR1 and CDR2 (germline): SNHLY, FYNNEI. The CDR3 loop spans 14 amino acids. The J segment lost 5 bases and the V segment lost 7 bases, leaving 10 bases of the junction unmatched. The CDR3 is CASNPDRELTEAFF. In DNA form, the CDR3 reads TGTGCCAGCAACCCCGACAGGGAGCTTACTGAAGCTTTCTTT.

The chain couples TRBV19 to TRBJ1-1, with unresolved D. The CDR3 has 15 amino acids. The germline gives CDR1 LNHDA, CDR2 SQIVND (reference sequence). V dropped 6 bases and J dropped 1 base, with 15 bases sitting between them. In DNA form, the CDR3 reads TGTGCCAGTAGATTAACCCGACGGGAGAACACTGAAGCTTTCTTT. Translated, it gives CASRLTRRENTEAFF.

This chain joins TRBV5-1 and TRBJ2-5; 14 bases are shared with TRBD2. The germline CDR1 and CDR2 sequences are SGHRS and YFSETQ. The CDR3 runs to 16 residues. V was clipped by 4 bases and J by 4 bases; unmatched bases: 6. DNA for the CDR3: TGCGCCAGCAGCCTAGGGACTAGCGGGAGCGGAGAGACCCAGTACTTC. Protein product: CASSLGTSGSGETQYF.

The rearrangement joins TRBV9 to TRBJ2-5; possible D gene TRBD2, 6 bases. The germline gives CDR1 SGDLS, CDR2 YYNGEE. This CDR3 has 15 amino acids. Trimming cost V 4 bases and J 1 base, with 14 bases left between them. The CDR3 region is CASSNLRGFQETQYF. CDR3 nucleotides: TGTGCCAGCAGCAACTTACGGGGGTTCCAAGAGACCCAGTACTTC.

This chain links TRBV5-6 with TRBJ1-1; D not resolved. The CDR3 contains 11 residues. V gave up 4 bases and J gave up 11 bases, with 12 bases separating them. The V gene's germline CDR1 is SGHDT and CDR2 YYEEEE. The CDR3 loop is CASSLAGGAFF. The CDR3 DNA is TGTGCCAGCAGCCTCGCAGGTGGCGCTTTCTTT.